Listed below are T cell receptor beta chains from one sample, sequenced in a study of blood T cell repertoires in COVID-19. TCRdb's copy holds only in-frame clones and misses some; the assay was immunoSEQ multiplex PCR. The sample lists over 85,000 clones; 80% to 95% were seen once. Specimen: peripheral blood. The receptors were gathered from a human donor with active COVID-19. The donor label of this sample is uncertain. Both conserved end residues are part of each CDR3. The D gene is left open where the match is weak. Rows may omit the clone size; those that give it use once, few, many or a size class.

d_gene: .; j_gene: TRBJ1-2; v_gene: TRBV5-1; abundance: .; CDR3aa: CASSPGPGIYGYTF; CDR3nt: TGCGCCAGCAGTCCAGGTCCGGGGATTTATGGCTACACCTTC
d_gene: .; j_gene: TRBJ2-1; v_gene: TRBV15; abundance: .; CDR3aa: CATSRDSRRPEQFF; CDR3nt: TGTGCCACCAGCAGAGATAGCCGTCGACCCGAGCAGTTCTTC
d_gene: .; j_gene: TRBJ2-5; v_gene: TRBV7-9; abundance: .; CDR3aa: CASSLGTIQETQYF; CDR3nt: TGTGCCAGCAGCTTAGGAACTATTCAAGAGACCCAGTACTTC
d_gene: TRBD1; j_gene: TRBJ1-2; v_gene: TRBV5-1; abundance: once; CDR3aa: CASSEGTANYGYTF; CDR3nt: TGCGCCAGCAGCGAGGGGACAGCTAACTATGGCTACACCTTC
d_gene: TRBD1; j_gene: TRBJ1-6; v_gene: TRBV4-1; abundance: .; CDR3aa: CASSQEDLTGVYNSPLHF; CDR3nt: TGCGCCAGCAGCCAAGAAGATCTAACAGGGGTCTATAATTCACCCCTCCACTTT
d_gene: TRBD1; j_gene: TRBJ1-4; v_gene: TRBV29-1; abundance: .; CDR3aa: CSVEEDRDLNEKLFF; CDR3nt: TGCAGCGTTGAAGAGGACAGGGACCTTAATGAAAAACTGTTTTTT
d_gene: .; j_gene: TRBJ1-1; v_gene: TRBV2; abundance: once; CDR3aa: CASSEGETRTAYEAFF; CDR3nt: TGTGCCAGCAGTGAGGGCGAAACTAGGACAGCCTACGAAGCTTTCTTT
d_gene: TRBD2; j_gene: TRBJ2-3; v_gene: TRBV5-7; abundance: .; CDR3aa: CASNRGGDTQYF; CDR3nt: TGTGCCAGCAACCGCGGGGGGGATACGCAGTATTTT
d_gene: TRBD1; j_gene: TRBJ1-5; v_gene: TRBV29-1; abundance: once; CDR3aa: CSVRDRDGQPQHF; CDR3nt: TGCAGCGTCAGAGACAGGGACGGGCAGCCCCAGCATTTT
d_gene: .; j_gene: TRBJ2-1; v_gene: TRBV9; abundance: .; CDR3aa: CASSVTGGLSYNEQFF; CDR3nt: TGTGCCAGCAGCGTCACAGGGGGACTATCCTACAATGAGCAGTTCTTC
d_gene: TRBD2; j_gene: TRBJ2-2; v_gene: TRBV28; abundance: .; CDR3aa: CASSKPGLAGGPNTGELFF; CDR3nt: TGTGCCAGCAGTAAACCGGGACTAGCGGGGGGGCCGAACACCGGGGAGCTGTTTTTT
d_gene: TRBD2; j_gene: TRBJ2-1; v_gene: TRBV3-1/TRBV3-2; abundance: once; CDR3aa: CASSQDLAGGTYNEQFF; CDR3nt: TGTGCCAGCAGCCAAGATCTAGCGGGGGGTACGTACAATGAGCAGTTCTTC
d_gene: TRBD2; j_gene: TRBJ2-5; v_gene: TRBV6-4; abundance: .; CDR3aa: CASSPGTSGGQETQYF; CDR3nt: TGTGCCAGCAGTCCCGGGACTAGCGGGGGGCAAGAGACCCAGTACTTC
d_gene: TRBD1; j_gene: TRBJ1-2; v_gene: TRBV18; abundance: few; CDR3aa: CASSRQGNYGYTF; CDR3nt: TGTGCCAGCTCGAGACAGGGGAACTATGGCTACACCTTC
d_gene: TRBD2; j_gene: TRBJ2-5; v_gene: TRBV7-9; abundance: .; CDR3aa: CASSLPAGVQETQYF; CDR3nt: TGTGCCAGCAGCTTACCAGCGGGGGTCCAAGAGACCCAGTACTTC
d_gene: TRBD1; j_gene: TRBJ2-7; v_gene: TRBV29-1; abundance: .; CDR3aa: CSAGTDYEQYF; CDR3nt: TGCAGCGCCGGGACAGACTACGAGCAGTACTTC
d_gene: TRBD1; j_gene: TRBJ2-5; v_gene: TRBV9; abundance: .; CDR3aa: CASSPRTGREETQYF; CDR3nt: TGTGCCAGCAGCCCGCGGACAGGGAGAGAAGAGACCCAGTACTTC
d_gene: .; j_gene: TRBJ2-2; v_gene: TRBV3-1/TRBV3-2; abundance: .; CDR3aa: CASSQTDYHTGELFF; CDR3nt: TGTGCCAGCAGCCAAACCGACTATCACACCGGGGAGCTGTTTTTT
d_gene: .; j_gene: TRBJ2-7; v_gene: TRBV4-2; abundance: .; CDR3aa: CASSQEQGFTPYEQYF; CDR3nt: TGTGCCAGCAGCCAAGAACAGGGCTTTACCCCCTACGAGCAGTACTTC
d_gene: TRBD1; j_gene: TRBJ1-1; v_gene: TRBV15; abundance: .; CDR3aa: CATSKDRVNTEAFF; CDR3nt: TGTGCCACCAGCAAAGACAGGGTGAACACTGAAGCTTTCTTT
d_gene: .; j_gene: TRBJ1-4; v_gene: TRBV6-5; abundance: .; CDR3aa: CASRNRGLSEKLFF; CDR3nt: TGTGCCAGCAGAAACCGGGGGTTAAGTGAAAAACTGTTTTTT
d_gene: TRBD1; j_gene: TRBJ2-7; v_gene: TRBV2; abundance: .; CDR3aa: CASRFRDRGVKSSYEQYF; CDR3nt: TGTGCCAGCAGATTTCGGGACAGGGGCGTCAAGAGCTCCTACGAGCAGTACTTC
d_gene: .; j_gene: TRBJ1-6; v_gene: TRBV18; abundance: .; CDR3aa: CASSPVGASYNSPLHF; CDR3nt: TGTGCCAGCTCACCCGTAGGAGCGTCCTATAATTCACCCCTCCACTTT
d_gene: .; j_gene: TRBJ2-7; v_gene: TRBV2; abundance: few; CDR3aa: CASSEQGMSYEQYF; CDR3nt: TGTGCCAGCAGTGAACAGGGAATGTCCTACGAGCAGTACTTC
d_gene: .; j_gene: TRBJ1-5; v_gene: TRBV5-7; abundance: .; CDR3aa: CASTLLYQPQHF; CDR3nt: TGTGCCAGCACCCTTCTATATCAGCCCCAGCATTTT
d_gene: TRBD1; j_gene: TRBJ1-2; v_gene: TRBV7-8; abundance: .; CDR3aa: CASSPRQGPTYGYTF; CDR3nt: TGTGCCAGCAGCCCAAGACAGGGGCCAACCTATGGCTACACCTTC
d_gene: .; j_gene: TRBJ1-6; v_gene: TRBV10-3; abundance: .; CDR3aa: CAISGPGASNSPLHF; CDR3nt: TGTGCCATCAGTGGGCCAGGGGCCAGTAATTCACCCCTCCACTTT
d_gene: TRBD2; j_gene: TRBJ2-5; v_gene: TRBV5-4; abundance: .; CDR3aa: CASSLSASGGSQETQYF; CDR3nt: TGTGCCAGCAGCTTATCAGCTAGCGGGGGGTCCCAAGAGACCCAGTACTTC
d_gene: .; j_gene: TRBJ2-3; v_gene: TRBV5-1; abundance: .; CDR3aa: CASSLGGGGWTDTQYF; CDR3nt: TGCGCCAGCAGCTTGGGTGGAGGTGGGTGGACAGATACGCAGTATTTT
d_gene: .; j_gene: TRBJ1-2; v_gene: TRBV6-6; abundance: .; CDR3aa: CASRSIGDNYGYTF; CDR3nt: TGTGCCAGCAGATCTATAGGAGATAACTATGGCTACACCTTC
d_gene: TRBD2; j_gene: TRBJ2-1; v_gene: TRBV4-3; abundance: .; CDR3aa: CASSHYTSGGPDFNEQFF; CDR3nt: TGCGCCAGCAGCCACTATACTAGCGGGGGGCCAGACTTTAATGAGCAGTTCTTC
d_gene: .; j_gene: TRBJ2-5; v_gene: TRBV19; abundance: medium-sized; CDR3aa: CASTPRQGGWETQYF; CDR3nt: TGTGCCAGTACCCCGAGGCAGGGGGGCTGGGAGACCCAGTACTTC
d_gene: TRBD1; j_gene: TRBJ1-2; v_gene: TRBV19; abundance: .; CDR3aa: CASSDRGRRGYTF; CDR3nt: TGTGCCAGTAGTGACAGGGGGCGGAGAGGCTACACCTTC
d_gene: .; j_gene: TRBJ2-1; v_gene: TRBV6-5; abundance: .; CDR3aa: CASSYLKGHEQFF; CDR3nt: TGTGCCAGCAGTTATCTGAAGGGACACGAGCAGTTCTTC
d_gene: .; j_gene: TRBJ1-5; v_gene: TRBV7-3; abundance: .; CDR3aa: CASSLSAGQPQHF; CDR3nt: TGTGCCAGCAGCTTAAGTGCGGGGCAGCCCCAGCATTTT
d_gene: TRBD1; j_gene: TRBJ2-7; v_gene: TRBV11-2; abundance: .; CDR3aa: CASSSLRDSSYEQYF; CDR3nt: TGTGCCAGCAGCTCACTCCGGGACAGCTCCTACGAGCAGTACTTC
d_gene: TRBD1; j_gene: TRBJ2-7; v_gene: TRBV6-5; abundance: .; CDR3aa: CASRPGTGSSYEQYF; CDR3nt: TGTGCCAGCAGGCCCGGGACAGGGAGCTCCTACGAGCAGTACTTC
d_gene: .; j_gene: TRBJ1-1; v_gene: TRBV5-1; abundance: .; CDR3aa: CASSLAGQTGEAFF; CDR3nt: TGCGCCAGCAGCTTGGCCGGACAGACGGGAGAAGCTTTCTTT
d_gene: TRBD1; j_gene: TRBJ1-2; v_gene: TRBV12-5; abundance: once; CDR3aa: CASGLGRDRDDGYTF; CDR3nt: TGTGCTAGTGGTTTGGGCCGGGACAGGGATGATGGCTACACCTTC
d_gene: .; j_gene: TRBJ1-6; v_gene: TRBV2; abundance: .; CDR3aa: CASSEELGWDSPLHF; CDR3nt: TGTGCCAGCAGTGAAGAGCTGGGCTGGGATTCACCCCTCCACTTT
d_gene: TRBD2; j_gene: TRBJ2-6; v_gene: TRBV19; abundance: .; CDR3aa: CASSMVAGSGANVLTF; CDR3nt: TGTGCCAGTAGTATGGTAGCGGGGTCTGGGGCCAACGTCCTGACTTTC
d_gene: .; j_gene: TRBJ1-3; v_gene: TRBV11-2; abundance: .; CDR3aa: CASTTYEVGSGNTIYF; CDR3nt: TGTGCCAGCACCACTTACGAGGTTGGCTCTGGAAACACCATATATTTT
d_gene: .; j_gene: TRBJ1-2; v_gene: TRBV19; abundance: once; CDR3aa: CASYQPTGYYGYTF; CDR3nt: TGTGCCAGTTACCAACCTACAGGATACTATGGCTACACCTTC
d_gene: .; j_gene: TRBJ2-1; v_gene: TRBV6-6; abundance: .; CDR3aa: CASSSNSKPEQFF; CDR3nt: TGTGCCAGCAGTTCTAACAGCAAACCGGAGCAGTTCTTC
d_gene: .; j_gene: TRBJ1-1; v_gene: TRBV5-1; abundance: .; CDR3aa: CASRGRDGSTEAFF; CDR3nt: TGCGCCAGCAGGGGCAGGGACGGGAGCACTGAAGCTTTCTTT
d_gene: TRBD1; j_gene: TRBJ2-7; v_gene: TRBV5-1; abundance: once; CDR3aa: CASSMGTGKGAYEQYF; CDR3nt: TGCGCCAGCAGCATGGGGACAGGGAAAGGGGCCTACGAGCAGTACTTC
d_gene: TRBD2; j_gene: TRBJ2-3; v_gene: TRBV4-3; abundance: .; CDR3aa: CASSQEGTNTDTQYF; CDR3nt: TGCGCCAGCAGCCAAGAAGGGACTAACACAGATACGCAGTATTTT
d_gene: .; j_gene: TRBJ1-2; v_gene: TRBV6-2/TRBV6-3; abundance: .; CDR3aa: CASSLLASSYYGYTF; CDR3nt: TGTGCCAGCAGCCTCCTCGCGTCTTCCTACTATGGCTACACCTTC
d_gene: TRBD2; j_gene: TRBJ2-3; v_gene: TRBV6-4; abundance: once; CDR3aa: CASSYGTSGTDTQYF; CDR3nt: TGTGCCAGCAGCTACGGGACTAGCGGCACAGATACGCAGTATTTT
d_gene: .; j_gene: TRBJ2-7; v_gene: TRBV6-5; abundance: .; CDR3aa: CASSSAGLYEQYF; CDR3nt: TGTGCCAGCAGCTCGGCAGGACTCTACGAGCAGTACTTC
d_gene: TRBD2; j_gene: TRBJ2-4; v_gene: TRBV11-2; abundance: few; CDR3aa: CASSSNRGLAGKGIQYF; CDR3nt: TGTGCCAGCAGCTCCAATAGAGGTCTAGCGGGGAAGGGCATTCAGTACTTC
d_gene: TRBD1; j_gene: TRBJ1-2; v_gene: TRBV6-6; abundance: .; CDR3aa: CASSPDRANYGYTF; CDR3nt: TGTGCCAGCAGCCCGGACAGGGCTAACTATGGCTACACCTTC
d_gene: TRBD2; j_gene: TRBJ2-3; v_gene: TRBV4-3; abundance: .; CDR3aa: CASSTLAGGTDTQYF; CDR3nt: TGCGCCAGCAGCACGCTAGCGGGGGGCACAGATACGCAGTATTTT
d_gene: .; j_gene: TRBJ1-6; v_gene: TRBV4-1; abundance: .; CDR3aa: CASSQGGNWPLHF; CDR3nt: TGCGCCAGCAGCCAAGGAGGGAATTGGCCCCTCCACTTT